In this sample, the clone carrying this T cell receptor (beta chain) turned up a few times. The antigen is unknown. This entry is derived from a study of cytomegalovirus exposure and HLA in healthy donors. At the level of the study: An early data release held around 80 million unique TCRs from HLA-typed donors.

Study-wide findings and caveats: The study listed 164 cytomegalovirus-associated TCR beta chains.

Per the germline V gene, CDR1 is SGHDN and CDR2 is FVKESK. Trimming pared 1 base from V and 1 base from J, leaving 5 bases between. This CDR3 is built from 15 residues. PCR primers comprised 60 Vbeta and 13 Jbeta primers. Produced via immunoSEQ multiplex PCR; TCRdb's table is partial and in-frame only. This table has 200,000 or so clones, about 84% appearing once. Nobody recorded the CMV serostatus of this donor. This TCR was sampled from a human donor in good health. The sample comprised PBMCs. This chain connects TRBV14 to TRBJ2-6; D is undetermined. The CDR3 region is CASSQAESGANVLTF. DNA of the CDR3: TGTGCCAGCAGCCAAGCGGAGTCTGGGGCCAACGTCCTGACTTTC.